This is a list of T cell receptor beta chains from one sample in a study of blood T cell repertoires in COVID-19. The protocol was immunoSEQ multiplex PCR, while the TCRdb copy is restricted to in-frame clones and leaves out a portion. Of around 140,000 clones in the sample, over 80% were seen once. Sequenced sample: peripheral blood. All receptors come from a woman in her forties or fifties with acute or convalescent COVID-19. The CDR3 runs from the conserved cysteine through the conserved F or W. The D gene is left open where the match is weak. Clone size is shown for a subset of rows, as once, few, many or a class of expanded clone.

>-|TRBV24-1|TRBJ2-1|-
TGTGCCACCAGCAGGGCAGGGTCCTACAATGAGCAGTTCTTC
CATSRAGSYNEQFF
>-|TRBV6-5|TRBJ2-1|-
TGTGCCAGCAGTTACTCGTACGGGGAACGGTTCTTC
CASSYSYGERFF
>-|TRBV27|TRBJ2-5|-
TGTGCCAGCAGTTTATACAGTTTTATCCAAGAGACCCAGTACTTC
CASSLYSFIQETQYF
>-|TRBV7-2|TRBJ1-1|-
TGTGCCAGCAGCTCTGGACCGGGAAGGTTAGTAGCTTTCTTT
CASSSGPGRLVAFF
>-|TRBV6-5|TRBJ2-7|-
TGTGCCAGCAGTTACGGACGGGGAGGCTACGAGCAGTACTTC
CASSYGRGGYEQYF
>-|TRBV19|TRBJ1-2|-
TGTGCCAGTAGTATTAGGGGCACGGCCTACACCTTC
CASSIRGTAYTF
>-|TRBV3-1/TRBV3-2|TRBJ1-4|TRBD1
TGTGCCAGCAGCCAAGTCGGGACAGGGGATGAAAAACTGTTTTTT
CASSQVGTGDEKLFF
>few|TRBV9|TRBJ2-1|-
TGTGCCAGCAGCGTCGGGACACTCTCCTACAATGAGCAGTTCTTC
CASSVGTLSYNEQFF
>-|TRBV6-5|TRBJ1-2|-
TGTGCCAGCAGTTACCAGACAGGTGCGAACTATGGCTACACCTTC
CASSYQTGANYGYTF
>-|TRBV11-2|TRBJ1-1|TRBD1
TGTGCCAGCAGCTTAGAGGGACAGGGGGCGAGGAACACTGAAGCTTTCTTT
CASSLEGQGARNTEAFF
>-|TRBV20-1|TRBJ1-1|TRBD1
TGCAGTGCTAGTCGACAGGGCCGGGTGTTCGCTTTCTTT
CSASRQGRVFAFF
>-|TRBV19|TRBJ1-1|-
TGTGCCAGTAGTATAGGTGGCAGTCCCGCTGAAGCTTTCTTT
CASSIGGSPAEAFF
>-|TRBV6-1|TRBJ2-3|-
TGTGCCAGCAGTGATTCTAGTGGCAGATTGGGCACAGATACGCAGTATTTT
CASSDSSGRLGTDTQYF
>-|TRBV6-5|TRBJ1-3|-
TGTGCCAGCAGTTTTGACACTGGAAACACCATATATTTT
CASSFDTGNTIYF
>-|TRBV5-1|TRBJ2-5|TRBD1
TGCGCCAGCAGCTTGGAGGGTTCGGGGACAGGGGATAGGGAGACCCAGTACTTC
CASSLEGSGTGDRETQYF
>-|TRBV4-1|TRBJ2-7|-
TGCGCCAGCAGCCCCCCCACAGTAGGAACCGAGCAGTACTTC
CASSPPTVGTEQYF
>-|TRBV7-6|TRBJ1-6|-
TGTGCCAGCAGCTTAGAACGGTTAGAGTTAAATTCACCCCTCCACTTT
CASSLERLELNSPLHF
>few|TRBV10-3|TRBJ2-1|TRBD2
TGTGCCACCAGCAAGCGGGAGGGTGGTGAGCAGTTCTTC
CATSKREGGEQFF
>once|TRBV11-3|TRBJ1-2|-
TGTGCCAGCAGCTTAGTGCGGTACTATGGCTACACCTTC
CASSLVRYYGYTF
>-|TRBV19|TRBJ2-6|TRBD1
TGTGCCAGTAGTTCCCCGCAGGGGGTCATGTGGGCTGGGGCCAACGTCCTGACTTTC
CASSSPQGVMWAGANVLTF
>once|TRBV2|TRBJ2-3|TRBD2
TGTGCCAGCAGACTCCTAGCGGGAGGAATCGAAGATACGCAGTATTTT
CASRLLAGGIEDTQYF
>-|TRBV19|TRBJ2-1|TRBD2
TGTGCCAGTAGGGTACTAGCGGACCGCGACAAGCAGTTCTTC
CASRVLADRDKQFF
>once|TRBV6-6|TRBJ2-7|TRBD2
TGTGCCAGCAGTAATCTAGCGGGAGATCTAGGGTACGAGCAGTACTTC
CASSNLAGDLGYEQYF
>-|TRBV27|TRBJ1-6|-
TGTGCCAGCAGTTTAATCAGGGTTGGATATAATTCACCCCTCCACTTT
CASSLIRVGYNSPLHF
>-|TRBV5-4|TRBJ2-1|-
TGTGCCAGCAGCTCACAGGGCAATGAGCAGTTCTTC
CASSSQGNEQFF
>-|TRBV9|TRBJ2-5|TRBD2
TGTGCCAGCAGCGTTGCTAGCGGGGGCCCCACCCAGTACTTC
CASSVASGGPTQYF
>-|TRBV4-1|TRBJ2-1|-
TGCGCCAGCAGCCAAGATTTACTAGTAGGTGAGCAGTTCTTC
CASSQDLLVGEQFF
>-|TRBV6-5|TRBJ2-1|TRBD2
TGTGCCAGCTACCCCTCTAGCGGGAAAATGAATGAGCAGTTCTTC
CASYPSSGKMNEQFF
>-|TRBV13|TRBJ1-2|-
TGTGCCAGCAGCTCAAGTGAGCGGGTTCAGTATGGCTACACCTTC
CASSSSERVQYGYTF
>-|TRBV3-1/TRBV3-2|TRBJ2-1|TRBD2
TGTGCCAGCAGCCAAGCGGGGGGACCCTACAATGAGCAGTTCTTC
CASSQAGGPYNEQFF
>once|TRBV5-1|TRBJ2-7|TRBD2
TGCGCCAGCAGCTACCCTAGCGGGGGGGGAGTCGAGCAGTACTTC
CASSYPSGGGVEQYF
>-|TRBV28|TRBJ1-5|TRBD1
TGTGCCAGCAGTGAAGGGGGCCTTCTTGGGCCCCAGCATTTT
CASSEGGLLGPQHF
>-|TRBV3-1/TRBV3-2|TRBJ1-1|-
TGTGCCAGCAGCCAAGTGAGCGGGAACACTGAAGCTTTCTTT
CASSQVSGNTEAFF
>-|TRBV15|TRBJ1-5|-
TGTGCCACCAGCAGAGATCGGCTAGGAGGGGGCAATCAGCCCCAGCATTTT
CATSRDRLGGGNQPQHF
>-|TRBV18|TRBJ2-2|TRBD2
TGTGCCAGCTCACCCTCGTTGGGTAGCGGGAGTTTCGGGGAGCTGTTTTTT
CASSPSLGSGSFGELFF
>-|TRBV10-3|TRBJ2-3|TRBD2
TGTGCCATCAGCGTGGGGGGGGGTACAGATACGCAGTATTTT
CAISVGGGTDTQYF
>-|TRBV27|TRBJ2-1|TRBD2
TGTGCCAGCAGTCTAAAGCGGGAGGCCTACAATGAGCAGTTCTTC
CASSLKREAYNEQFF
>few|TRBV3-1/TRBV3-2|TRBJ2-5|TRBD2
TGTGCCAGCAGCACTACTAGCGGCCAAGAGACCCAGTACTTC
CASSTTSGQETQYF
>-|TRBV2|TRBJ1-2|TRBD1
TGTGCCAGCAGTGACGAGGACAGGGGGCTCCATGGCTACACCTTC
CASSDEDRGLHGYTF
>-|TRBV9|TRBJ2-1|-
TGTGCCAGCAGCGTAGTAGGGACACCCTACAATGAGCAGTTCTTC
CASSVVGTPYNEQFF
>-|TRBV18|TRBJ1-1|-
TGTGCCAGCACCCCGCGGCAGGGCGATGACACTGAAGCTTTCTTT
CASTPRQGDDTEAFF
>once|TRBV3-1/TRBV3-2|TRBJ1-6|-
TGTGCCAGCAGCCCAGGTAATTCACCCCTCCACTTT
CASSPGNSPLHF
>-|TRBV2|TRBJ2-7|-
TGTGCCAGCGATAAGGGGACCTACGAGCAGTACTTC
CASDKGTYEQYF
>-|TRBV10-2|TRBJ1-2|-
TGCGCCAGCAGTGAGTCAAATTTCGCTGCAGGGCTTTATGGCTACACCTTC
CASSESNFAAGLYGYTF
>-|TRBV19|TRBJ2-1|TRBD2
TGTGCCAGTGGACTAGCGGGGGGACCCAATGAGCAGTTCTTC
CASGLAGGPNEQFF
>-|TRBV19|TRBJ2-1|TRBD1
TGTGCCAGTAGTATAGGGACAGGGGGGTTATACAATGAGCAGTTCTTC
CASSIGTGGLYNEQFF